A single sample is the source of the 14 T cell receptor beta chains below, sequenced in a study of blood T cell repertoires in COVID-19. Sequencing used immunoSEQ multiplex PCR; TCRdb keeps in-frame clones, though not all of them. This table holds 98,000 or so clones, 80% to 90% found once. The sample taken for sequencing was peripheral blood. The receptor source for this set is a human donor in a cohort sampled during active COVID-19.

The chain joins TRBV29-1 to TRBJ2-5; tentative D call: TRBD2 (5 bases). Germline loops: CDR1 SQVTM, CDR2 ANQGSEA. This CDR3 is 16 amino acids long. V gave up 6 bases and J gave up 1 base, with 21 bases separating them. The CDR3 DNA reads TGCAGCGTAATCCCTATAGTCAGCGGCGTCCAAGAGACCCAGTACTTC. Translation gives CSVIPIVSGVQETQYF.

The chain has TRBV15 and TRBJ2-7, with D possibly TRBD2 on 6 matching bases. CDR3 length: 13 residues. Germline lookup yields CDR1 LNHNV and CDR2 YYDKDF (reference sequence). Trimming pared 5 bases from V and 7 bases from J, leaving 15 bases between. CDR3 residues: CATSPRMAGEQYF. For the CDR3, the DNA is TGTGCCACCAGCCCCCGTATGGCGGGGGAGCAGTACTTC. Combining the CDR3 with reference TRBV15 and TRBJ2-7 gives the whole variable domain DAMVIQNPRYQVTQFGKPVTLSCSQTLNHNVMYWYQQKSSQAPKLLFHYYDKDFNNEADTPDNFQSRRPNTSFCFLDIRSPGLGDTAMYLCATSPRMAGEQYFGPGTRLTVT.

This clone was seen a single time. V usage is TRBV30 and J usage is TRBJ2-5; 10 bases align to TRBD2. The ends lost 2 bases at V and 4 bases at J; junction bases unmatched: 13. This CDR3 has 17 amino acids. The germline CDR1 and CDR2 sequences are GTSNPN and SVGIG (reference sequence). CDR3: CAWSWGNLAGVVETQYF. The CDR3 bases are TGTGCCTGGAGTTGGGGGAATCTAGCGGGAGTGGTAGAGACCCAGTACTTC.

This clone occurred once. The CDR3 DNA sequence: TGTGCCAGCAGCGACGGGACTAGCGGGTACCAAGAGACCCAGTACTTC. Translation gives CASSDGTSGYQETQYF. The rearrangement uses TRBV5-4 and TRBJ2-5; TRBD2 matches at 12 bases. The CDR3 runs to 16 residues. V lost 4 bases, J lost 0 bases, and 4 bases stayed unmatched. Looked up from germline, CDR1 is SGHNT and CDR2 is YYREEE (reference sequence).

V is TRBV12-3 or TRBV12-4 and J is TRBJ2-5; TRBD1 aligns across 7 bases. J gave up 4 bases and V 9 bases, and 5 bases lay outside the gene matches. CDR3 size: 12 residues. The CDR3 DNA follows: TGTGCCAGTAACAGGGGTGCAGAGACCCAGTACTTC. Its translation is CASNRGAETQYF.

The genes are TRBV19 and TRBJ2-1; the match to TRBD1 covers 7 bases. The CDR3 totals 13 residues. Unmatched junction bases numbered 2, after V lost 4 bases and J lost 5 bases. Germline loops: CDR1 LNHDA, CDR2 SQIVND (reference sequence). Here the CDR3 reads CASSRDSNNEQFF. In nucleotides, the CDR3 is TGTGCCAGTAGTAGGGACAGTAACAATGAGCAGTTCTTC.

The rearrangement joins TRBV12-3 or TRBV12-4 to TRBJ1-4; tentative D call: TRBD1 (5 bases). The CDR3 contains 13 residues. The ends were cut back, 2 bases at V and 4 bases at J, with 5 bases in the middle. Here the CDR3 reads CASSLRGNEKLFF. The CDR3 coding sequence is TGTGCCAGCAGTTTAAGGGGTAATGAAAAACTGTTTTTT.

The genes are TRBV28 and TRBJ2-1, with TRBD1 matching 12 bases. The germline V gene has CDR1 MDHEN and CDR2 SYDVKM. This CDR3 has 15 residues. With V trimmed by 6 bases and J by 5 bases, 5 bases remained unmatched. As DNA, the CDR3 is TGTGCCAGCAGCCGGGACAGGGGGCAGGACAATGAGCAGTTCTTC. Translation: CASSRDRGQDNEQFF.

This sequence joins TRBV5-1 and TRBJ2-7, with TRBD1 identical over 8 bases. CDR3 length: 16 amino acids. The J segment lost 2 bases and the V segment lost 4 bases, leaving 11 bases of the junction unmatched. CDR1 and CDR2 from the germline V gene are SGHRS and YFSETQ. The CDR3 bases are TGCGCCAGCAGCCCTGCCCCGACAGGGGCCCCCTACGAGCAGTACTTC. Translated: CASSPAPTGAPYEQYF.

The chain carries TRBV6-5 and TRBJ2-2; D might be TRBD2 (5 bases). Germline values: CDR1 MNHEY, CDR2 SVGAGI. The germline V and J ends were trimmed by 7 bases and 6 bases, with 6 bases remaining between them. CDR3 size: 11 residues. The CDR3 region is CASKRAGELFF. In DNA, the CDR3 is TGTGCCAGCAAGAGGGCCGGGGAGCTGTTTTTT.

CDR3 bases: TGTGCCAGCAGACACCTCCTCACGGGACAGAACACTGAAGCTTTCTTT. Protein product: CASRHLLTGQNTEAFF. V gene TRBV2 combines with J gene TRBJ1-1; a possible D gene is TRBD1 (6 bases). Germline CDR1 and CDR2: SNHLY and FYNNEI. Trimming took off 6 bases at V and 1 base at J, with 18 bases between the two ends. The CDR3 is made up of 16 amino acids.

The chain joins TRBV23-1 to TRBJ1-1; no clear D. TRBV23-1 is classed as an ORF, of uncertain function. The ends were cut back, 0 bases at V and 0 bases at J, with 11 bases in the middle. CDR3 length: 16 amino acids. The CDR3 bases are TGCGCCAGCAGTCAATCGCGGCGGCACTTGAACACTGAAGCTTTCTTT. Translating it yields CASSQSRRHLNTEAFF.

The V call is TRBV6-5, the J call TRBJ2-2, with D possibly being TRBD1 (6 bases). The CDR3 sequence is 14 residues long. V was cut by 3 bases and J by 6 bases, with 11 bases left in between. Germline CDR1 is MNHEY and CDR2 is SVGAGI. CDR3 DNA: TGTGCCAGCAGTTATTCAGGGGACCCCGGGGAGCTGTTTTTT. Its translation is CASSYSGDPGELFF.

The chain links TRBV10-3 to TRBJ2-1, with TRBD2 matching 11 bases. CDR1 ENHRY and CDR2 SYGVKD come from the germline V gene. This CDR3 is 13 amino acids long. The ends lost 7 bases at V and 9 bases at J; junction bases unmatched: 5. Here the CDR3 reads CAIKASGRFEQFF. CDR3 nucleotides: TGTGCCATCAAGGCTAGCGGGAGGTTTGAGCAGTTCTTC.